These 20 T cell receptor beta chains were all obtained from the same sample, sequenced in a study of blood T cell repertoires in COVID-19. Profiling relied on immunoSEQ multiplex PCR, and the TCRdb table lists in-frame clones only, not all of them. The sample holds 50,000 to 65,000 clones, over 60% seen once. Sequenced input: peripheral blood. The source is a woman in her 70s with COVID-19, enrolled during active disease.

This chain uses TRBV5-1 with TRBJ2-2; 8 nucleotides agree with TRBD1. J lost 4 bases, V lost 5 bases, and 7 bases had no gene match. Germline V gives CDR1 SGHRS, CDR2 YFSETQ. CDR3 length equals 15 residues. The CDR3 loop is CASRPRTGSTGELFF. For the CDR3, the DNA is TGCGCCAGCAGACCCCGGACAGGGTCCACCGGGGAGCTGTTTTTT.

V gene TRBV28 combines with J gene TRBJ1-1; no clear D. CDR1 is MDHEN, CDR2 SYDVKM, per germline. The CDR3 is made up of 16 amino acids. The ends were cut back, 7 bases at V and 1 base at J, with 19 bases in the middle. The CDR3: CASTAPPRVWNTEAFF. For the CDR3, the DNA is TGTGCCAGCACCGCCCCCCCGCGGGTGTGGAACACTGAAGCTTTCTTT.

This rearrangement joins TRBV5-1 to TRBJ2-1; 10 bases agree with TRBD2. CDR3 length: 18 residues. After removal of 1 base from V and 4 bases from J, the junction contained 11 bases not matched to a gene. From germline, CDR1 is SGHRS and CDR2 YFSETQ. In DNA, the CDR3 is TGCGCCAGCAGCTTGCGGACTACTAGCGGGGCTACATACAATGAGCAGTTCTTC. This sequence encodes CASSLRTTSGATYNEQFF.

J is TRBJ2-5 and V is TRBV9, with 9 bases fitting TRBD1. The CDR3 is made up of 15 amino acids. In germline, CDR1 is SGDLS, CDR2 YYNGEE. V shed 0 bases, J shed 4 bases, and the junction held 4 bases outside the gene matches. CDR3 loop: CASSVEQGAGETQYF. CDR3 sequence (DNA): TGTGCCAGCAGCGTAGAACAGGGGGCAGGAGAGACCCAGTACTTC.

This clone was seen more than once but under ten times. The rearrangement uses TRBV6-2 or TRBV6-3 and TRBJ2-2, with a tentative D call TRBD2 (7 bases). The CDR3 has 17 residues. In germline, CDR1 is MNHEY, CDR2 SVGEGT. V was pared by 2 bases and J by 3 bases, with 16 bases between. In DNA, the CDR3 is TGTGCCAGCAGTTACCCGAACGGGGGGCTGGACACCGGGGAGCTGTTTTTT. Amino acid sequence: CASSYPNGGLDTGELFF.

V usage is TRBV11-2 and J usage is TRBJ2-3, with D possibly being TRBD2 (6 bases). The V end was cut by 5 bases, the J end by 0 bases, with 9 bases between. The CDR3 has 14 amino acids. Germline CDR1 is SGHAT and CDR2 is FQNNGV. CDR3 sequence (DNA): TGTGCCAGCAGCCAAGGGACTAGCACAGATACGCAGTATTTT. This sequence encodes CASSQGTSTDTQYF.

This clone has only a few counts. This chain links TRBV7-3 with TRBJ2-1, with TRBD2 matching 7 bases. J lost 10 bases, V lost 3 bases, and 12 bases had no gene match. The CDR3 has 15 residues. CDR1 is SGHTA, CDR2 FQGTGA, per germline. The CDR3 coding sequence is TGTGCCAGCAGCTTGGGGGGACTAAGGCATAGGGAGCAGTTCTTC. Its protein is CASSLGGLRHREQFF.

CDR3: CASSQGQGVSTDTQYF. The DNA of the CDR3 is TGCGCCAGCAGCCAAGGACAGGGGGTTAGCACAGATACGCAGTATTTT. This chain connects TRBV4-3 to TRBJ2-3, with 9 bases fitting TRBD1. Germline CDR1 reads LGHNA; CDR2 reads YSLEER. This CDR3 contains 16 residues. The junction had 2 bases not matched to a gene; V was cut back by 1 base and J by 0 bases.

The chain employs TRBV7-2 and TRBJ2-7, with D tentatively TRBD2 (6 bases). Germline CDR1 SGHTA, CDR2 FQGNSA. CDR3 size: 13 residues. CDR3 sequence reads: CASNLGTGYEQYV. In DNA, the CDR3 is TGTGCCAGCAACTTAGGGACTGGCTACGAGCAGTACGTC.

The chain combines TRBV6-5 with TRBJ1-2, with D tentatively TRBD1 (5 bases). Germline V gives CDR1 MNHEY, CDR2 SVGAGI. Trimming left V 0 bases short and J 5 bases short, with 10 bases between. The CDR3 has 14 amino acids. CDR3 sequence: CASSYSSGNYGYTF. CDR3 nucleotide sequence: TGTGCCAGCAGTTACTCGTCAGGGAATTATGGCTACACCTTC.

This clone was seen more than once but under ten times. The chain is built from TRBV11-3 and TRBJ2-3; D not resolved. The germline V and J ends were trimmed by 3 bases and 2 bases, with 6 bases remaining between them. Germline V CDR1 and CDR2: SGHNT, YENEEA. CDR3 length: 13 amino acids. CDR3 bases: TGTGCCAGCAGCTTTGGAGTCACAGATACGCAGTATTTT. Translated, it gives CASSFGVTDTQYF.

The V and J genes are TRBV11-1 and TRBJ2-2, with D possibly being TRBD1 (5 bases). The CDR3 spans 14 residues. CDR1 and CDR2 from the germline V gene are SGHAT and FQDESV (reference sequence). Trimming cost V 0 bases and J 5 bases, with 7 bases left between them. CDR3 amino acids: CASSLAGLTGELFF. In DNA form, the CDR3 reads TGTGCCAGCAGCTTAGCGGGGCTGACCGGGGAGCTGTTTTTT.

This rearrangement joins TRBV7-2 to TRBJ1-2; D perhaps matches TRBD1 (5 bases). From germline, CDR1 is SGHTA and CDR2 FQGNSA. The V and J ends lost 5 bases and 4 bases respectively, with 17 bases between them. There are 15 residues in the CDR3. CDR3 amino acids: CASSLEAGGVYGYTF. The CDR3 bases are TGTGCCAGCAGCCTTGAGGCCGGGGGGGTCTATGGCTACACCTTC.

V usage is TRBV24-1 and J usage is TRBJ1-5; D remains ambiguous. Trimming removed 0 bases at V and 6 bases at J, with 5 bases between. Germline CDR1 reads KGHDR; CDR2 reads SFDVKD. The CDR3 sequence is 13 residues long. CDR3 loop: CATSDLSGQPQHF. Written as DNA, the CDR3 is TGTGCCACCAGTGATTTGTCAGGTCAGCCCCAGCATTTT.

The CDR3, as DNA: TGCGCCAGCAGGGGGACAGCGAACACTGAAGCTTTCTTT. Translated, it gives CASRGTANTEAFF. The chain employs TRBV5-1 and TRBJ1-1, with 7 bases fitting TRBD1. CDR1 is SGHRS and CDR2 is YFSETQ in the germline V gene. The CDR3 runs to 13 residues. V shed 5 bases and J 1 base; nucleotides not matched to a gene: 2.

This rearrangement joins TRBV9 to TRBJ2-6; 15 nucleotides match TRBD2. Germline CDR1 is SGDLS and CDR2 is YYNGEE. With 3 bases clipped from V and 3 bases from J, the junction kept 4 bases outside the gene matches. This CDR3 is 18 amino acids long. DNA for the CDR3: TGTGCCAGCAGCGGTTCGGGACTAGCGGGAGGTGGGGCCAACGTCCTGACTTTC. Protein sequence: CASSGSGLAGGGANVLTF.

This CDR3 reads CASSQDISEETRGDNEQFF. Here the CDR3 DNA reads TGTGCCAGCAGCCAAGATATCAGTGAGGAGACTAGAGGCGACAATGAGCAGTTCTTC. The V call is TRBV14, the J call TRBJ2-1, with D tentatively TRBD2 (6 bases). Trimming left V 0 bases short and J 5 bases short, with 23 bases between. CDR3 size: 19 residues. Germline values: CDR1 SGHDN, CDR2 FVKESK.

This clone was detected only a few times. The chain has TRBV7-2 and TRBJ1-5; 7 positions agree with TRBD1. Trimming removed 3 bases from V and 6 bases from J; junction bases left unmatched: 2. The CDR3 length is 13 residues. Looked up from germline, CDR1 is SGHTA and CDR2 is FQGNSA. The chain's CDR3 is CASSFYRGQPQHF. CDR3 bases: TGTGCCAGCAGCTTCTACAGGGGTCAGCCCCAGCATTTT. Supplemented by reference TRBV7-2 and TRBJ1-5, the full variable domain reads GAGVSQSPSNKVTEKGKDVELRCDPISGHTALYWYRQSLGQGLEFLIYFQGNSAPDKSGLPSDRFSAERTGGSVSTLTIQRTQQEDSAVYLCASSFYRGQPQHFGDGTRLSIL.

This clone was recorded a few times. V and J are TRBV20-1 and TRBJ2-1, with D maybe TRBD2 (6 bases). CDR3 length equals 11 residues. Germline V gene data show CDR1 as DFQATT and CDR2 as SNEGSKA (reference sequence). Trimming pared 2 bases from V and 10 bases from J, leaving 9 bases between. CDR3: CSARRGNEQFF. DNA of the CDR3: TGCAGTGCTAGACGCGGGAACGAGCAGTTCTTC.

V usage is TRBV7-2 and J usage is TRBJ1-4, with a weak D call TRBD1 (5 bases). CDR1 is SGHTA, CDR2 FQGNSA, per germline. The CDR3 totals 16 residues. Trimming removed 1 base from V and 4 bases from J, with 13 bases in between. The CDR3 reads CASSLEGRGFNEKLFF. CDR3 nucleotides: TGTGCCAGCAGCTTAGAGGGGAGGGGTTTTAATGAAAAACTGTTTTTT. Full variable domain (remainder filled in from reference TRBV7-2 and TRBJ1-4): GAGVSQSPSNKVTEKGKDVELRCDPISGHTALYWYRQSLGQGLEFLIYFQGNSAPDKSGLPSDRFSAERTGGSVSTLTIQRTQQEDSAVYLCASSLEGRGFNEKLFFGSGTQLSVL.